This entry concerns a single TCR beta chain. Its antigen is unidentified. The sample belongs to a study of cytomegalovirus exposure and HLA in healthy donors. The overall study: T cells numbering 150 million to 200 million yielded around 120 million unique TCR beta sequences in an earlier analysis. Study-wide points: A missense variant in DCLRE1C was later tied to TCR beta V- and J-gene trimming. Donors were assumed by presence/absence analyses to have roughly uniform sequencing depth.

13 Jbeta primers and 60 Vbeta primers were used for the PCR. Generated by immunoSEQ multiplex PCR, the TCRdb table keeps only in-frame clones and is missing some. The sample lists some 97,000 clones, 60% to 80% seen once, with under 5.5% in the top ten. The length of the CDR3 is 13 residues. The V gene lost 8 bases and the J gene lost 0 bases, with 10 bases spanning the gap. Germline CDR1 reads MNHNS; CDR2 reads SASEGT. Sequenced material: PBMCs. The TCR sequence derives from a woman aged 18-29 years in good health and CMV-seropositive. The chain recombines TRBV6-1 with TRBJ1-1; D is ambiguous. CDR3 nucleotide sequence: TGTGCCAGCGCACAGACATTGAACACTGAAGCTTTCTTT. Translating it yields CASAQTLNTEAFF.